This entry lists 8 T cell receptor beta chains sequenced from one sample in a study of T cells in tuberculosis. Repertoires were generated with immunoSEQ multiplex PCR, while TCRdb's copy carries only in-frame clones and drops some. This sample has around 38,000 clones; over 90% occur once, and the top ten carry roughly 6.4%. Sequencing used PBMCs. The receptor source for this set is a donor under 30 with latent tuberculosis or without tuberculosis infection.

The chain recombines TRBV6-6 with TRBJ2-7, with D possibly TRBD1 on 5 matching bases. V was clipped by 5 bases and J by 1 base, with 12 bases between them. Germline values: CDR1 MNHNY, CDR2 SVGAGI (reference sequence). The CDR3 consists of 14 residues. This CDR3 reads CASSPDSASYEQYF. In nucleotides, the CDR3 is TGTGCCAGCAGTCCAGACAGTGCTTCCTACGAGCAGTACTTC.

This chain connects TRBV7-3 to TRBJ1-6; D unclear. Germline CDR1 SGHTA, CDR2 FQGTGA. Trimming took off 3 bases at V and 2 bases at J, with 5 bases between the two ends. This CDR3 contains 14 residues. The CDR3 spells CASSLRTYNSPLHF. The DNA for the CDR3 is TGTGCCAGCAGCTTGAGGACCTATAATTCACCCCTCCACTTT.

The chain employs TRBV2 and TRBJ2-2; maybe TRBD2 (7 bases). CDR1 SNHLY and CDR2 FYNNEI come from the germline V gene. This CDR3 is 15 amino acids long. Trimming took 6 bases from V and 8 from J, leaving 19 bases between them. The CDR3 is CASSAYREGLGELFF. As DNA, the CDR3 is TGTGCCAGCAGCGCCTACAGGGAGGGTTTGGGGGAGCTGTTTTTT. Supplemented by reference TRBV2 and TRBJ2-2, the full variable domain reads EPEVTQTPSHQVTQMGQEVILRCVPISNHLYFYWYRQILGQKVEFLVSFYNNEISEKSEIFDDQFSVERPDGSNFTLKIRSTKLEDSAMYFCASSAYREGLGELFFGEGSRLTVL.

V and J are TRBV13 and TRBJ2-1; D ambiguous. The germline V gene has CDR1 PRHDT and CDR2 FYEKMQ (reference sequence). The CDR3 covers 15 residues. V lost 5 bases and J lost 4, with 15 bases in between. This CDR3 is CASSLQLVVYNEQFF. CDR3 sequence (DNA): TGTGCCAGCAGCCTCCAACTTGTGGTGTACAATGAGCAGTTCTTC. The whole variable domain, remainder taken from reference TRBV13 and TRBJ2-1, is AAGVIQSPRHLIKEKRETATLKCYPIPRHDTVYWYQQGPGQDPQFLISFYEKMQSDKGSIPDRFSAQQFSDYHSELNMSSLELGDSALYFCASSLQLVVYNEQFFGPGTRLTVL.

This clone has more than one count but fewer than ten. This chain links TRBV7-9 with TRBJ1-6; D is ambiguous. The CDR3 extends over 14 amino acids. CDR1 is SEHNR and CDR2 is FQNEAQ in the germline V gene (reference sequence). V was pared by 1 base and J by 7 bases, with 8 bases between. CDR3 sequence reads: CASSLGKQNSPLHF. DNA of the CDR3: TGTGCCAGCAGCTTAGGAAAACAGAATTCACCCCTCCACTTT. Full variable domain (outside the CDR3, taken from reference TRBV7-9 and TRBJ1-6): DTGVSQNPRHKITKRGQNVTFRCDPISEHNRLYWYRQTLGQGPEFLTYFQNEAQLEKSRLLSDRFSAERPKGSFSTLEIQRTEQGDSAMYLCASSLGKQNSPLHFGNGTRLTVT.

V is TRBV19 and J is TRBJ1-3; the D gene is possibly TRBD1 (5 bases). The CDR3 covers 14 residues. Germline assignment: CDR1 LNHDA and CDR2 SQIVND (reference sequence). V was trimmed by 6 bases and J by 0 bases, leaving 9 bases between them. The CDR3 bases are TGTGCCAGTAGAGAACAGGACTCTGGAAACACCATATATTTT. Protein product: CASREQDSGNTIYF. Using reference TRBV19 and TRBJ1-3 for the parts outside the CDR3, the full variable domain is DGGITQSPKYLFRKEGQNVTLSCEQNLNHDAMYWYRQDPGQGLRLIYYSQIVNDFQKGDIAEGYSVSREKKESFPLTVTSAQKNPTAFYLCASREQDSGNTIYFGEGSWLTVV.

The chain links TRBV5-1 to TRBJ1-5; the D gene is possibly TRBD1 (5 bases). CDR1 and CDR2 (germline): SGHRS, YFSETQ. The V gene lost 0 bases and the J gene lost 4 bases, with 11 bases spanning the gap. The CDR3 totals 15 residues. The CDR3 sequence is CASSLGQGKNQPQHF. CDR3 DNA: TGCGCCAGCAGCTTGGGCCAGGGTAAGAATCAGCCCCAGCATTTT.

The CDR3 here is CASSAYNRGNEQFF. DNA of the CDR3: TGTGCCAGCAGCGCGTACAACAGGGGGAATGAGCAGTTCTTC. The J gene is TRBJ2-1, the V gene TRBV9, with 8 bases identical to TRBD1. The V segment lost 3 bases and the J segment 7 bases; nucleotides outside the gene matches: 6. The CDR3 has 14 amino acids. Germline V gene data show CDR1 as SGDLS and CDR2 as YYNGEE.